This entry lists 26 T cell receptor beta chains sequenced from one sample in a study of identical twins. Using its own MiXCR run on the 5' RACE reads, TCRdb lists one record per CDR3 protein. The sample carries 600,000 to 850,000 distinct CDR3 sequences, 18% recorded once. The sample was also linked to a second study, of T cells expressing NK-cell markers.

Input material: PBMCs. Receptors originate from a woman aged 18-35 years in good health.

This clonotype was counted only a few times. The chain links TRBV20-1 to TRBJ2-3, with 9 bases aligning to TRBD2. The germline V gene encodes CDR1 DFQATT and CDR2 SNEGSKA (reference sequence). The length of the CDR3 is 17 residues. The J segment lost 2 bases and the V segment lost 0 bases, leaving 9 bases of the junction unmatched. Here the CDR3 DNA reads TGCAGTGCTAGAGATCGCTCGCGGGGGGGTTTCACAGATACGCAGTATTTT. Amino acids: CSARDRSRGGFTDTQYF.

Many counts were recorded for this clonotype. The V and J genes are TRBV20-1 and TRBJ2-7; unclear D gene. In germline, CDR1 is DFQATT, CDR2 SNEGSKA (reference sequence). There are 14 residues in the CDR3. Trimming left V 1 base short and J 2 bases short, with 12 bases between. The CDR3 is CSARGDPSAYEQYF. The CDR3 bases are TGCAGTGCTAGAGGGGATCCGTCGGCCTACGAGCAGTACTTC.

This clonotype was seen more than once but under ten times. V and J are TRBV12-3 or TRBV12-4 and TRBJ2-7, with D perhaps matching TRBD1 (5 bases). This CDR3 has 12 residues. V was shortened by 0 bases and J by 5 bases, with 5 bases between the two germline ends. DNA for the CDR3: TGTGCCAGCAGTTTAGCGGGGCACGAGCAGTACTTC. The encoded protein is CASSLAGHEQYF.

This clonotype came up a few times. V usage is TRBV12-3 or TRBV12-4 and J usage is TRBJ1-4; possibly TRBD1 for D (5 bases). The V and J ends lost 6 bases and 7 bases respectively, with 12 bases between them. CDR3 length: 13 amino acids. CDR3 sequence (DNA): TGTGCCAGCAGCCCTTGGGGGGGTGAAAAACTGTTTTTT. Translation gives CASSPWGGEKLFF.

This clonotype turned up a few times. DNA of the CDR3: TGTGCCAGCAGGAGGGACGGGGGGAGCACTGAAGCTTTCTTT. Its translation: CASRRDGGSTEAFF. V gene TRBV6-1 combines with J gene TRBJ1-1; D possibly corresponds to TRBD1 (5 bases). Germline assignment: CDR1 MNHNS and CDR2 SASEGT. Trimming removed 6 bases at V and 4 bases at J, with 15 bases between. The CDR3 is made up of 14 amino acids.

The chain combines TRBV5-5 with TRBJ2-5; the D call may be TRBD1 or TRBD2 (5 bases each). This CDR3 region has 12 residues. In germline, CDR1 is SGHKS, CDR2 YYEKEE (reference sequence). Trimming removed 7 bases from V and 5 bases from J, with 12 bases in between. Here the CDR3 DNA reads TGTGCCAGCTTTCGCAGGGAGGAGACCCAGTACTTC. Its protein is CASFRREETQYF. The full variable domain, rest sourced from reference TRBV5-5 and TRBJ2-5, is DAGVTQSPTHLIKTRGQQVTLRCSPISGHKSVSWYQQVLGQGPQFIFQYYEKEERGRGNFPDRFSARQFPNYSSELNVNALLLGDSALYLCASFRREETQYFGPGTRLLVL.

J is TRBJ2-7 and V is TRBV11-2; 12 bases are a match to TRBD2. Germline V gene sequence: CDR1 SGHAT, CDR2 FQNNGV. V dropped 7 bases and J dropped 4; count of bases not matched to a gene: 8. The CDR3 contains 15 residues. CDR3: CASTDATSGGYEQYF. The CDR3 DNA sequence: TGTGCCAGCACCGATGCGACTAGCGGGGGTTACGAGCAGTACTTC.

This clonotype was found many times. The rearrangement joins TRBV7-2 to TRBJ2-3; D unresolved. The germline V and J ends were trimmed by 1 base and 10 bases, with 6 bases remaining between them. CDR3 length: 11 residues. Looked up from germline, CDR1 is SGHTA and CDR2 is FQGNSA. The DNA for the CDR3 is TGTGCCAGCAGCTTAGAACTTGCGCAGTATTTT. This translates into CASSLELAQYF.

This clonotype has only a few counts. This sequence joins TRBV7-3 and TRBJ1-1; tentative D call: TRBD1 (5 bases). Germline-derived CDR1 and CDR2 are SGHTA and FQGTGA. Trimming removed 7 bases at V and 3 bases at J, with 12 bases between. The CDR3 has 13 residues. CDR3 sequence: CASMHRFYTEAFF. DNA of the CDR3: TGTGCCAGCATGCACAGGTTTTACACTGAAGCTTTCTTT.

This clonotype was observed at least ten times. The chain uses TRBV6-4 and TRBJ2-1; 14 bases align to TRBD2. The germline V gene has CDR1 MRHNA and CDR2 SNTAGT. The CDR3 loop spans 14 amino acids. The junction had 0 bases not matched to a gene; V was cut back by 2 bases and J by 9 bases. The CDR3 nucleotides read TGTGCCAGCAGTGACGGACTAGCGGGAGGTGAGCAGTTCTTC. This gives the protein CASSDGLAGGEQFF.

This clonotype was seen more than once but under ten times. An end of the junction differs from the germline gene, which may be a read error. This chain connects TRBV20-1 to TRBJ2-3; 8 bases agree with TRBD2. The CDR3 runs to 11 residues. Germline-derived CDR1 and CDR2 are DFQATT and SNEGSKA (reference sequence). The CDR3 sequence is CSARGAGGDVF. The CDR3 coding sequence is TGCAGTGCTAGAGGGGCGGGAGGCGACGTTTTT.

CDR3 sequence: CASSYTPGETQYF. In DNA form, the CDR3 reads TGTGCCAGCAGTTATACCCCCGGGGAGACCCAGTACTTC. The chain couples TRBV6-2 or TRBV6-3 to TRBJ2-5, with no clear D. The germline V gene has CDR1 MNHEY and CDR2 SVGEGT. V shed 3 bases and J shed 5 bases, with 10 bases lying between them. This CDR3 is 13 amino acids long.

Worth noting for this clonotype: The junction and the germline gene differ at one end; a read error may be behind it. CDR3 DNA sequence: TGCTGTGCTACCCCGGGGGTCGGGACGATCCAAGAGACCCAGTACTTC. It specifies CCATPGVGTIQETQYF. The rearrangement links TRBV20-1 to TRBJ2-5; TRBD2 is a possible D gene (6 bases). Germline V gene data show CDR1 as DFQATT and CDR2 as SNEGSKA (reference sequence). CDR3 size: 16 residues.

This clonotype was seen a handful of times. The CDR3 protein is CASSFLAGRQADTQYF. DNA for the CDR3: TGTGCCAGCAGCTTCCTAGCGGGTCGGCAGGCAGATACGCAGTATTTT. The rearrangement links TRBV6-2 or TRBV6-3 to TRBJ2-3; the match to TRBD2 covers 8 bases. J gave up 4 bases and V 6 bases, and 12 bases lay outside the gene matches. The CDR3 sequence is 16 residues long. The germline V gene has CDR1 MNHEY and CDR2 SVGEGT.

The chain joins TRBV4-3 to TRBJ2-2; D gene unclear. CDR3 length: 16 residues. Deletions cut 1 base from V and 1 base from J, with 10 bases between. Germline V gene lookup returns CDR1 LGHNA and CDR2 YSLEER. The chain's CDR3 is CASSQGNLGNTGELFF. The CDR3 DNA follows: TGCGCCAGCAGCCAAGGCAACCTGGGGAACACCGGGGAGCTGTTTTTT.

This chain uses TRBV5-1 with TRBJ2-1; possibly TRBD2 for D (5 bases). Trimming removed 0 bases at V and 10 bases at J, with 11 bases between. The CDR3 covers 13 residues. Germline CDR1 SGHRS, CDR2 YFSETQ. This CDR3 reads CASSLELRVEQFF. The CDR3 DNA sequence: TGCGCCAGCAGCTTGGAGCTGCGGGTAGAGCAGTTCTTC.

This clonotype was seen more than once but under ten times. V usage is TRBV12-3 or TRBV12-4 and J usage is TRBJ2-1; D is perhaps TRBD1 or TRBD2 (5 bases each). This CDR3 contains 13 residues. Trimming removed 4 bases from V and 15 bases from J, with 19 bases in between. CDR3 DNA: TGTGCCAGCAGTTACTTGCCGGGACCACAGCGGTTCTTC. Protein sequence: CASSYLPGPQRFF.

The J gene is TRBJ1-2, the V gene TRBV7-9; 7 nucleotides line up with TRBD1. CDR3 length: 14 residues. Germline CDR1 reads SEHNR; CDR2 reads FQNEAQ (reference sequence). Unmatched junction bases numbered 6, after V lost 5 bases and J lost 3 bases. CDR3 region: CASSQGQRHYGYTF. CDR3 in DNA: TGTGCCAGCAGCCAGGGACAGCGTCACTATGGCTACACCTTC.

This clonotype was picked up a small number of times. The rearrangement joins TRBV6-5 to TRBJ2-5; unclear D gene. The CDR3 loop spans 15 amino acids. Trimming pared 1 base from V and 4 bases from J, leaving 13 bases between. Germline lookup yields CDR1 MNHEY and CDR2 SVGAGI. CDR3 loop: CASSYFGSRAETQYF. The DNA for the CDR3 is TGTGCCAGCAGTTACTTTGGGTCCCGGGCAGAGACCCAGTACTTC.

This clonotype turned up a few times. The gene calls are TRBV20-1 and TRBJ1-1; weak D call: TRBD1 (5 bases). The CDR3 has 12 residues. Germline V gives CDR1 DFQATT, CDR2 SNEGSKA (reference sequence). Trimming pared 0 bases from V and 6 bases from J, leaving 8 bases between. The CDR3 is CSARDQGPEAFF. As DNA, the CDR3 is TGCAGTGCTAGAGATCAGGGCCCTGAAGCTTTCTTT.

The V and J genes are TRBV20-1 and TRBJ2-1, with 10 bases lining up with TRBD1. Germline assignment: CDR1 DFQATT and CDR2 SNEGSKA (reference sequence). This CDR3 is built from 14 residues. V lost 1 base and J lost 7; bases outside the gene matches: 4. The CDR3 nucleotides read TGCAGTGCTAGAGGACAGGGGGCGAGGAATGAGCAGTTCTTC. Its protein product is CSARGQGARNEQFF.

The chain uses TRBV5-6 and TRBJ2-5, with D perhaps TRBD1 (5 bases). In germline, CDR1 is SGHDT, CDR2 YYEEEE. The CDR3 contains 13 residues. Deletions cut 2 bases from V and 5 bases from J, with 10 bases between. DNA for the CDR3: TGTGCCAGCAGCTTTGGGGCCCGGGAGACCCAGTACTTC. Its translation is CASSFGARETQYF.

This clonotype was counted only a few times. The V gene is TRBV12-3 or TRBV12-4, the J gene TRBJ1-1; D uncertain. The CDR3 extends over 14 amino acids. V lost 7 bases to trimming and J lost 6 bases, with 18 bases between them. Here the CDR3 DNA reads TGTGCCAGCACCGTAGCGCGGGCTTTATCTGAAGCTTTCTTT. Amino acids: CASTVARALSEAFF.

The genes are TRBV6-1 and TRBJ2-7; the match to TRBD2 covers 11 bases. Germline-derived CDR1 and CDR2 are MNHNS and SASEGT. Germline trimming cut 5 bases from V and 2 bases from J; bases unmatched to any gene: 5. The CDR3 runs to 15 residues. The CDR3 loop reads CASSMLAGGPYEQYF. DNA of the CDR3: TGTGCCAGCAGTATGCTAGCGGGAGGACCCTACGAGCAGTACTTC.

The chain couples TRBV20-1 to TRBJ2-1; D is uncertain. CDR1 and CDR2 from the germline V gene are DFQATT and SNEGSKA (reference sequence). V was shortened by 3 bases and J by 0 bases, with 15 bases between the two germline ends. The CDR3 length is 16 residues. CDR3 sequence reads: CSASSTNSASYNEQFF. The CDR3 DNA sequence: TGCAGTGCTAGTAGCACTAACTCTGCCTCCTACAATGAGCAGTTCTTC.

This clonotype has a count of ten or more. V gene TRBV6-5 combines with J gene TRBJ1-1; D perhaps matches TRBD1 (5 bases). Deletions cut 4 bases from V and 1 base from J, with 10 bases between. Germline CDR1 reads MNHEY; CDR2 reads SVGAGI. This CDR3 has 14 residues. The CDR3, as DNA: TGTGCCAGCAGTTCACGAGGGGAGAACACTGAAGCTTTCTTT. Translation gives CASSSRGENTEAFF.